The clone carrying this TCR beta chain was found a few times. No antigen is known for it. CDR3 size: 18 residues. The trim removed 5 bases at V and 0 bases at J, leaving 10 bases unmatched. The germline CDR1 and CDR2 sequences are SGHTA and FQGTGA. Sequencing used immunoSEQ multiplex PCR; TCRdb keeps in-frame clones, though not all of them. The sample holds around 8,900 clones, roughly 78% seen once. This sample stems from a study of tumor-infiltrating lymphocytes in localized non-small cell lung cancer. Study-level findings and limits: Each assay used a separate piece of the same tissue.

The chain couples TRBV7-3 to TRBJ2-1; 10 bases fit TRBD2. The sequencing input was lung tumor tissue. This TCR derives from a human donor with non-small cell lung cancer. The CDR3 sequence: CASSPRTSGRSSYNEQFF. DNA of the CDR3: TGTGCCAGCAGCCCTCGGACTAGCGGCCGATCCTCCTACAATGAGCAGTTCTTC.